This entry concerns a single TCR beta chain. These data belong to a study of OX40 agonist ivuxolimab in advanced cancers. Here immunoSEQ multiplex PCR was the method, and the copy in TCRdb shows in-frame clones only, minus some. The sample comprises some 140,000 clones, over 75% of which are singletons, and 0.95% to 1.4% rests with the top ten. Trimming left V 5 bases short and J 0 bases short, with 8 bases between. This CDR3 spans 14 amino acids. Per germline, CDR1 SGHRS and CDR2 YFSETQ. This clonotype was obtained from an adult with an advanced solid tumor such as melanoma, head and neck, liver or kidney cancer. The V and J genes are TRBV5-1 and TRBJ1-4; D gene uncertain. The sample in question was CD4+ or CD8+ T cells sorted from blood, obtained in a trial of the OX40 agonist ivuxolimab. CDR3: CASSDLTTNEKLFF. Here the CDR3 DNA reads TGCGCCAGCAGTGACCTTACAACTAATGAAAAACTGTTTTTT.